This entry features one TCR beta chain sequence. This specimen belongs to a study of blood T cell repertoires in COVID-19. Study summary: COVID-19 samples collected from the United States, Italy and Spain covered acute and convalescent phases. The cDNA or gDNA used as material had been derived from T cells, B-cell-depleted T cells, or PBMCs.

It was during active infection that Seattle patients were enrolled and then longitudinally followed. Study processing details: Amplification of reference gene primers was used by the study to estimate nucleated cell counts. The protocol was immunoSEQ multiplex PCR, while the TCRdb copy is restricted to in-frame clones and leaves out a portion. Clone size and the V and J calls come from that table; the DNA yielded D and trimming. This table holds about 400,000 clones, around 88% found once. The sequence was obtained from a woman in her sixties or seventies with COVID-19, enrolled during active disease. The source material was peripheral blood.

CDR3 nucleotides: TGTGCCAGCAAAGTGGGGGGGGTCTCCTACAATGAGCAGTTCTTC. Translating it yields CASKVGGVSYNEQFF. The V gene is TRBV6-5, the J gene TRBJ2-1; the match to TRBD2 covers 7 bases. The CDR3 is made up of 15 amino acids. Unmatched junction bases numbered 6, after V lost 7 bases and J lost 0 bases. CDR1 is MNHEY, CDR2 SVGAGI, per germline.